This T cell receptor (beta chain) was identified during a study of CXCR3-negative and CXCR3-positive naive CD8 T cells. Whole-study context: Roughly 1.5 +/- 0.3 million TRB reads came from each library, giving 110 million to 150 million in total.

Remarks on this clonotype: Its matching antigen is unknown.

Via 5' RACE with UMI labels, TRB cDNA libraries were prepared. After re-calling the 5' RACE reads, TCRdb lists one entry per CDR3 protein, DNA absent. Reported are approximately 39,000 distinct CDR3 sequences; the ten largest clones contain approximately 15%. CDR1 is SQVTM and CDR2 is ANQGSEA in the germline V gene. The CDR3 is made up of 13 amino acids. Study results and caveats: Much lower diversity was found in memory CD8+ cells, while both naive subsets had comparably high diversity. With CXCR3 expression partially decreased after cryopreservation, most assays relied on fresh PBMCs. Surface CD5 matched across naive subsets, and TRB CDR3 properties served to infer TCR strength.

Sequencing was done on a sample of memory CD8+ T cells from blood. The receptor was isolated from a human donor in good health. Some clones in this sample may be carry-over from other donors' samples. The gene calls are TRBV29-1 and TRBJ2-1; TCRdb returns TRBD1, unconfirmable since there is no DNA. The CDR3 sequence is CSVGPTSNRIQFF.